A single sample is the source of the 5 T cell receptor beta chains below, sequenced in a study of blood T cell repertoires in COVID-19. The assay was immunoSEQ multiplex PCR, and TCRdb's table has in-frame clones only and misses some. This sample has roughly 59,000 clones, with around 80% found just once. The source material was peripheral blood. Every receptor here comes from a human donor in a cohort sampled during active COVID-19.

The rearrangement uses TRBV24-1 and TRBJ2-2; tentative D call: TRBD1 (6 bases). CDR3 size: 16 residues. Germline lookup yields CDR1 KGHDR and CDR2 SFDVKD. V dropped 4 bases and J dropped 0 bases, with 11 bases sitting between them. In nucleotides, the CDR3 is TGTGCCACCAGTGACCCCGGACAGTCGAACACCGGGGAGCTGTTTTTT. Amino acids: CATSDPGQSNTGELFF.

This clone qualifies as medium-sized. The genes are TRBV4-1 and TRBJ1-5; 9 bases are shared with TRBD1. The CDR3 contains 16 residues. With 0 bases clipped from V and 6 bases from J, the junction kept 6 bases outside the gene matches. CDR1 and CDR2 (germline): MGHRA, YSYEKL. The chain's CDR3 is CASSQDLGTGFQPQHF. CDR3 DNA: TGCGCCAGCAGCCAAGATTTGGGGACAGGGTTTCAGCCCCAGCATTTT.

V usage is TRBV7-2 and J usage is TRBJ2-1; 8 bases align to TRBD2. This CDR3 comprises 16 residues. V was clipped by 5 bases and J by 7 bases; unmatched bases: 13. Per germline, CDR1 SGHTA and CDR2 FQGNSA. CDR3 in amino acids: CASSLTGLAGANEQFF. Here the CDR3 DNA reads TGTGCCAGCAGCCTAACGGGCCTAGCGGGCGCAAATGAGCAGTTCTTC. Full variable domain (rest looked up from reference TRBV7-2 and TRBJ2-1): GAGVSQSPSNKVTEKGKDVELRCDPISGHTALYWYRQSLGQGLEFLIYFQGNSAPDKSGLPSDRFSAERTGGSVSTLTIQRTQQEDSAVYLCASSLTGLAGANEQFFGPGTRLTVL.

The chain is built from TRBV10-3 and TRBJ2-7; 7 bases align to TRBD2. Trimming removed 2 bases from V and 3 bases from J; junction bases left unmatched: 7. CDR1 ENHRY and CDR2 SYGVKD come from the germline V gene. The CDR3 totals 15 residues. CDR3 protein: CAISERSSGNYEQYF. In nucleotides, the CDR3 is TGTGCCATCAGTGAGAGGTCTAGCGGAAACTACGAGCAGTACTTC.

The chain couples TRBV6-2 or TRBV6-3 to TRBJ1-3, with D uncertain. The V and J ends lost 5 bases and 0 bases respectively, with 14 bases between them. The CDR3 length is 16 residues. Germline V CDR1 and CDR2: MNHEY, SVGEGT. CDR3 sequence reads: CASSPAGISSGNTIYF. In DNA, the CDR3 is TGTGCCAGCAGTCCCGCGGGGATAAGCTCTGGAAACACCATATATTTT.